By its share, the clone carrying this TCR beta chain is medium-sized. The antigen is not known. This entry comes from a study of CD8 T cells in ankylosing spondylitis. General study points: For ankylosing spondylitis blood, a TCR beta motif of eight or nine highly homologous variants appeared characteristic.

It was by quantitative 5'-RACE with molecular barcodes that TCR beta libraries were made. Each CDR3 protein is one row after TCRdb ran MiXCR on the 5' RACE reads. The table has roughly 86,000 distinct CDR3 sequences, just under 9% seen once; the top ten hold approximately 4.8%. The ends were cut back, 4 bases at V and 7 bases at J, with 11 bases in the middle. The CDR3 totals 13 residues. This rearrangement joins TRBV12-3 or TRBV12-4 to TRBJ2-1; D remains ambiguous. Specimen: blood, either unsorted or a sorted T cell fraction (not recorded which). The TCR comes from a male donor with ankylosing spondylitis or in good health (not recorded which). The CDR3 sequence: CASSSNRWNEQFF. For the CDR3, the DNA is TGTGCCAGCAGTTCCAATAGATGGAATGAGCAGTTCTTC.